The 8 T cell receptor beta chains below come from one sample, sequenced in a study of T cell responses to AZD1222 COVID-19 vaccine. Assay: immunoSEQ multiplex PCR; the TCRdb copy retains only in-frame clones and omits some. The repertoire consists of about 130,000 clones, with roughly 90% occurring once and the leading ten covering approximately 6.8%. The sequencing here drew on peripheral blood, taken on day 0 of AZD1222 vaccination. The source of these receptors is an adult in good health.

As for this clone: Germline is not matched at one junction end, which may reflect a read error. The chain employs TRBV7-9 and TRBJ1-2; D is undetermined. CDR3 length: 12 residues. Germline assignment: CDR1 SEHNR and CDR2 FQNEAQ (reference sequence). CDR3 sequence (DNA): TGTGCCAGCAGCTTAGATGACGCGGCCGAAAACTTC. It encodes CASSLDDAAENF. Variable domain in full (rest from reference TRBV7-9 and TRBJ1-2): DTGVSQNPRHKITKRGQNVTFRCDPISEHNRLYWYRQTLGQGPEFLTYFQNEAQLEKSRLLSDRFSAERPKGSFSTLEIQRTEQGDSAMYLCASSLDDAAENFGSGTRLTVV.

The gene calls are TRBV4-2 and TRBJ1-1; 7 bases align to TRBD1. The CDR3 is made up of 14 amino acids. The J segment lost 3 bases and the V segment lost 4 bases, leaving 5 bases of the junction unmatched. Germline CDR1 is LGHNA and CDR2 is YNFKEQ. The chain's CDR3 is CASSRQTGDTEAFF. CDR3 in DNA: TGTGCCAGCAGCCGCCAAACAGGGGACACTGAAGCTTTCTTT.

The chain has TRBV5-1 and TRBJ1-2; D is uncertain. The CDR3 runs to 13 residues. The V gene lost 3 bases and the J gene lost 1 base, with 7 bases spanning the gap. Germline V CDR1 and CDR2: SGHRS, YFSETQ. CDR3 nucleotides: TGCGCCAGCAGCTCTACATATAACTATGGCTACACCTTC. Translation: CASSSTYNYGYTF.

The V call is TRBV2, the J call TRBJ2-5, with 8 bases identical to TRBD2. The germline gives CDR1 SNHLY, CDR2 FYNNEI. CDR3 length: 22 amino acids. Trimming at V came to 7 bases and at J to 3 bases, leaving 31 bases not matched to a gene. CDR3 in amino acids: CASTALLTSGGLAGVGEETQYF. CDR3 DNA: TGTGCCAGCACTGCTTTACTAACTAGCGGAGGTCTTGCGGGCGTGGGAGAAGAGACCCAGTACTTC.

The chain has TRBV7-2 and TRBJ2-1; D possibly matches TRBD1 or TRBD2 (6 bases each). Germline values: CDR1 SGHTA, CDR2 FQGNSA. V lost 4 bases and J 6 bases, leaving 13 bases between the germline ends. The CDR3 covers 14 residues. The CDR3 protein is CASSSRRGTNEQFF. The CDR3 DNA reads TGTGCCAGCAGCTCCCGGAGGGGGACCAATGAGCAGTTCTTC.

The CDR3 loop is CAISESIWGAQGNIQYF. The DNA for the CDR3 is TGTGCCATCAGTGAGTCGATCTGGGGGGCACAGGGAAACATTCAGTACTTC. The chain has TRBV10-3 and TRBJ2-4, with D perhaps being TRBD1 or TRBD2 (6 bases each). The germline V gene encodes CDR1 ENHRY and CDR2 SYGVKD. This CDR3 is built from 17 residues. V was cut by 0 bases and J by 6 bases, with 18 bases left in between.

This chain joins TRBV12-3 or TRBV12-4 and TRBJ1-1; a weak D match, TRBD1 (5 bases). With 7 bases removed from V and 6 bases from J, the gap between germline ends came to 15 bases. CDR3 length: 13 amino acids. CDR3 DNA sequence: TGTGCCAGCACCCCGGCAGGGTCCGCTGAAGCTTTCTTT. Translation gives CASTPAGSAEAFF.

V gene TRBV4-1 combines with J gene TRBJ1-5; unclear D gene. Trimming shortened V by 1 base and J by 9 bases, and 13 bases separated the two germline ends. The CDR3 loop spans 14 amino acids. The germline V gene has CDR1 MGHRA and CDR2 YSYEKL. CDR3 sequence (DNA): TGCGCCAGCAGCCAAGTTGGGGAGAGGAGGCCCCAGCATTTT. It encodes CASSQVGERRPQHF.